This T cell receptor beta chain was obtained from a study of control samples from healthy donors and cancer patients. V was clipped by 8 bases and J by 2 bases, with 16 bases between them. The CDR3 runs 14 residues. Germline V gives CDR1 LNHDA, CDR2 SQIVND (reference sequence). Here immunoSEQ multiplex PCR was the method, and the copy in TCRdb shows in-frame clones only, minus some. The sample gives over 150,000 clones, about 90% of which show up once; around 2% is in the top ten. The origin of this receptor is a woman between 40 and 55 years old in good health. The specimen was blood. The chain uses TRBV19 and TRBJ2-7; D might be TRBD1 (6 bases). In nucleotides, the CDR3 is TGTGCCAGTGGAGCCGGGACAAGAACCTACGAGCAGTACTTC. Its protein is CASGAGTRTYEQYF.